These 27 T cell receptor beta chains were sequenced from one sample in a study of Graves' ophthalmopathy and Graves' hyperthyroidism. Amplified material comprised TCR beta CDR3 regions derived from RNA transcripts. The library came from an HTBI-primed first-round RT-PCR and a second-round multiplex PCR. One entry per CDR3 protein results from TCRdb running MiXCR on the multiplex PCR reads. Of a few hundred thousand distinct CDR3 sequences detected, around a fifth appear once; the ten largest clones hold approximately 3.2%. The specimen sequenced was peripheral blood. The receptors were sampled from a woman under 30 with stable Graves' hyperthyroidism.

This chain uses TRBV30 with TRBJ2-5; the D gene is possibly TRBD2 (6 bases). Germline CDR1 reads GTSNPN; CDR2 reads SVGIG (reference sequence). The CDR3 loop spans 13 amino acids. With 0 bases removed from V and 5 bases from J, the gap between germline ends came to 10 bases. DNA for the CDR3: TGTGCCTGGAGTGTCGGGGGAAAGGAGACCCAGTACTTC. This translates into CAWSVGGKETQYF.

This clonotype was seen a handful of times. The V call is TRBV20-1, the J call TRBJ1-1; tentatively, D is TRBD1 (5 bases). The CDR3 contains 12 residues. Per germline, CDR1 DFQATT and CDR2 SNEGSKA (reference sequence). The CDR3 DNA reads TGCAGGGGGCGGGGATCCTCTCCTGAAGCTTTCTTT. Translated, it gives CRGRGSSPEAFF.

At least ten counts were recorded for this clonotype. V gene TRBV19 combines with J gene TRBJ1-1, with a possible D match to TRBD1 (5 bases). Trimming took off 0 bases at V and 4 bases at J, with 12 bases between the two ends. CDR3 length equals 15 residues. Germline V gene sequence: CDR1 LNHDA, CDR2 SQIVND (reference sequence). The CDR3 nucleotides are TGTGCCAGTAGTATAGATCGCGGGACGGGCACTGAAGCTTTCTTT. Its protein product is CASSIDRGTGTEAFF. The full variable domain, rest sourced from reference TRBV19 and TRBJ1-1, is DGGITQSPKYLFRKEGQNVTLSCEQNLNHDAMYWYRQDPGQGLRLIYYSQIVNDFQKGDIAEGYSVSREKKESFPLTVTSAQKNPTAFYLCASSIDRGTGTEAFFGQGTRLTVV.

The gene calls are TRBV5-1 and TRBJ2-5, with TRBD2 matching over 8 bases. V shed 3 bases, J shed 5 bases, and the junction held 9 bases outside the gene matches. The CDR3 has 15 residues. Per germline, CDR1 SGHRS and CDR2 YFSETQ. In DNA form, the CDR3 reads TGCGCCAGCAGCTCGCAGCGGGAGAGGGGGGAGACCCAGTACTTC. Encoded protein: CASSSQRERGETQYF.

The table lists this clonotype with many counts. This chain connects TRBV11-2 to TRBJ2-7; the D gene could be TRBD1 or TRBD2 (6 bases each). Germline-derived CDR1 and CDR2 are SGHAT and FQNNGV. The CDR3 length is 16 residues. V shed 5 bases and J shed 0 bases, with 17 bases lying between them. The chain's CDR3 is CASSPNGGPTSYEQYF. DNA for the CDR3: TGTGCCAGCAGCCCGAACGGGGGCCCCACCTCCTACGAGCAGTACTTC.

Worth noting for this clonotype: This CDR3 fails to terminate in the conserved phenylalanine or tryptophan, so it likely reflects a read error. The limits of the CDR3 on the DNA are not certain, so only TCRdb's listed CDR3 is given. The rearrangement joins TRBV12-3 or TRBV12-4 to TRBJ2-7. The CDR3 totals 12 residues, both ends included. CDR3: CASSPEGLEQWL.

The chain has TRBV6-2 or TRBV6-3 and TRBJ2-2; D could derive from TRBD1 or TRBD2 (5 bases each). With 10 bases removed from V and 6 bases from J, the gap between germline ends came to 21 bases. Germline CDR1 reads MNHEY; CDR2 reads SVGEGT. This CDR3 has 15 amino acids. CDR3: CATLREGTLAGELFF. In nucleotides, the CDR3 is TGTGCCACCCTTAGGGAAGGGACCCTAGCCGGGGAGCTGTTTTTT.

Only a few counts were recorded for this clonotype. This chain links TRBV12-3 or TRBV12-4 with TRBJ2-7; D perhaps matches TRBD2 (5 bases). V was pared by 6 bases and J by 3 bases, with 9 bases between. The CDR3 runs to 12 residues. The CDR3 loop is CASRDGDYEQYF. The DNA for the CDR3 is TGTGCCAGCAGGGACGGGGACTACGAGCAGTACTTC.

The rearrangement uses TRBV2 and TRBJ2-7; D gene unclear. The CDR3 spans 15 residues. Germline V gives CDR1 SNHLY, CDR2 FYNNEI. V lost 7 bases, J lost 0 bases, and 16 bases lay in between. For the CDR3, the DNA is TGTGCCAGCAAAGACTGGGCAGCCTCCTCCTACGAGCAGTACTTC. Protein product: CASKDWAASSYEQYF.

The chain employs TRBV6-1 and TRBJ2-7, with 8 bases lining up with TRBD2. The germline gives CDR1 MNHNS, CDR2 SASEGT. This CDR3 is 16 amino acids long. V was clipped by 6 bases and J by 0 bases; unmatched bases: 10. CDR3 loop: CASSHTAGGYSYEQYF. DNA for the CDR3: TGTGCCAGCAGCCATACGGCGGGAGGCTACTCCTACGAGCAGTACTTC.

This clonotype was observed at least ten times. V gene TRBV11-3 combines with J gene TRBJ2-7, with TRBD1 matching 7 bases. Trimming cost V 5 bases and J 3 bases; bases outside gene matches: 13. This CDR3 has 16 residues. Germline V gives CDR1 SGHNT, CDR2 YENEEA. For the CDR3, the DNA is TGTGCCAGCAGCGCGCGTACAGGGGTAAAACTCTACGAGCAGTACTTC. Translated, it gives CASSARTGVKLYEQYF.

The chain is built from TRBV27 and TRBJ1-2, with D perhaps matching TRBD1 (5 bases). CDR1 MNHEY and CDR2 SMNVEV come from the germline V gene (reference sequence). The V gene lost 7 bases and the J gene lost 4 bases, with 13 bases spanning the gap. This CDR3 comprises 13 residues. The CDR3 bases are TGTGCCAGCACCAAGGACACCCGCTATGGCTACACCTTC. It encodes CASTKDTRYGYTF.

This clonotype was counted many times. This chain links TRBV27 with TRBJ1-1; 7 bases fit TRBD1. Germline V gene sequence: CDR1 MNHEY, CDR2 SMNVEV (reference sequence). This CDR3 comprises 15 residues. V trimming: 7 bases; J trimming: 0 bases; junction bases outside the gene matches: 8. As DNA, the CDR3 is TGTGCCAGCAACCTACAGGGGTCCCTGAACACTGAAGCTTTCTTT. Its translation is CASNLQGSLNTEAFF.

A few counts support this clonotype. J is TRBJ2-7 and V is TRBV30, with D perhaps TRBD1 (6 bases). This CDR3 contains 11 residues. The germline CDR1 and CDR2 sequences are GTSNPN and SVGIG (reference sequence). Trimming took 5 bases from V and 5 from J, leaving 10 bases between them. The CDR3 protein is CAWEQGDEQYF. In DNA form, the CDR3 reads TGTGCCTGGGAACAGGGAGACGAGCAGTACTTC. The complete variable domain, with remaining parts taken from reference TRBV30 and TRBJ2-7, reads SQTIHQWPATLVQPVGSPLSLECTVEGTSNPNLYWYRQAAGRGLQLLFYSVGIGQISSEVPQNLSASRPQDRQFILSSKKLLLSDSGFYLCAWEQGDEQYFGPGTRLTVT.

This clonotype was counted ten times or more. This chain connects TRBV7-9 to TRBJ2-5; TRBD2 might be the D (6 bases). V was cut by 1 base and J by 1 base, with 10 bases left in between. CDR3 length: 15 residues. Germline CDR1 and CDR2: SEHNR and FQNEAQ (reference sequence). CDR3 loop: CASSLESSGQETQYF. CDR3 in DNA: TGTGCCAGCAGCTTAGAGAGTAGCGGCCAAGAGACCCAGTACTTC.

This clonotype was picked up many times. This chain links TRBV19 with TRBJ1-1; D might be TRBD1 (5 bases). Germline V gene data show CDR1 as LNHDA and CDR2 as SQIVND (reference sequence). V lost 5 bases to trimming and J lost 3 bases, with 19 bases between them. This CDR3 comprises 16 residues. DNA for the CDR3: TGTGCCAGTAGTGACGATAGACGCAGGGTTGACACTGAAGCTTTCTTT. This gives the protein CASSDDRRRVDTEAFF.

Ten or more counts support this clonotype. The chain links TRBV27 to TRBJ1-6, with D possibly TRBD1 on 5 matching bases. This CDR3 region has 16 residues. The V and J ends lost 1 base and 11 bases respectively, with 18 bases between them. The germline V gene encodes CDR1 MNHEY and CDR2 SMNVEV (reference sequence). The CDR3 DNA is TGTGCCAGCAGTTTATTGCCGACGGCGGGGCAGACACCCCTCCACTTT. It encodes CASSLLPTAGQTPLHF.

This clonotype was found many times. The gene calls are TRBV11-2 and TRBJ2-5; D might be TRBD1 or TRBD2, each matching 5 bases. CDR1 and CDR2 (germline): SGHAT, FQNNGV. The length of the CDR3 is 15 residues. Trimming removed 6 bases from V and 4 bases from J, with 18 bases in between. The CDR3 DNA reads TGTGCCAGCAGGCCAACGGGACGCCCGCCAGAGACCCAGTACTTC. Translating it yields CASRPTGRPPETQYF.

The chain employs TRBV12-3 or TRBV12-4 and TRBJ1-5; possibly TRBD1 for D (5 bases). The length of the CDR3 is 16 residues. V gave up 6 bases and J gave up 4 bases, with 19 bases separating them. CDR3 protein: CASRFLPGRTNQPQHF. The CDR3, as DNA: TGTGCCAGCAGGTTTCTACCGGGACGGACTAATCAGCCCCAGCATTTT.

This clonotype was seen many times. This sequence joins TRBV6-1 and TRBJ2-7; TRBD1 matches at 9 bases. This CDR3 region has 16 residues. Trimming at V came to 1 base and at J to 3 bases, leaving 7 bases not matched to a gene. Per germline, CDR1 MNHNS and CDR2 SASEGT. The CDR3 region is CASSEGLGTGSYEQYF. The CDR3 DNA sequence: TGTGCCAGCAGTGAAGGACTGGGGACAGGGAGCTACGAGCAGTACTTC.

The V and J genes are TRBV25-1 and TRBJ1-6, with D possibly matching TRBD1 (6 bases). This CDR3 comprises 13 residues. V gave up 8 bases and J gave up 6 bases, with 11 bases separating them. Germline CDR1 MGHDK, CDR2 SYGVNS. CDR3 nucleotide sequence: TGTGCCAGCCGTGGGGGGGCTAATTCACCCCTCCACTTT. This codes for CASRGGANSPLHF.

Concerning this clonotype: A much larger clone differs by one base, so this may be a read error. The chain recombines TRBV5-1 with TRBJ2-5; unclear D gene. CDR1 is SGHRS and CDR2 is YFSETQ in the germline V gene. The CDR3 has 14 residues. The CDR3 coding sequence is TGCGCCATCAGCTTGATTCGCGGACAAGAGACCCAGTACTTC. Its protein product is CAISLIRGQETQYF.

The V and J genes are TRBV29-1 and TRBJ2-5; TRBD2 matches at 9 bases. CDR1 SQVTM and CDR2 ANQGSEA come from the germline V gene. There are 15 residues in the CDR3. Trimming at V came to 5 bases and at J to 2 bases, leaving 9 bases not matched to a gene. The CDR3 here is CSVRRLAGIQETQYF. The CDR3 DNA follows: TGCAGCGTTCGCCGGCTAGCGGGGATACAAGAGACCCAGTACTTC.

In its sample, this clonotype was seen many times. The chain joins TRBV28 to TRBJ2-7, with unresolved D. Germline CDR1 is MDHEN and CDR2 is SYDVKM. V was clipped by 2 bases and J by 0 bases, with 2 bases between them. The CDR3 length is 12 residues. DNA for the CDR3: TGTGCCAGCAGTTTAATCTCCTACGAGCAGTACTTC. Protein product: CASSLISYEQYF.

This clonotype showed up many times. The chain joins TRBV25-1 to TRBJ2-5; a possible D gene is TRBD2 (6 bases). V was shortened by 4 bases and J by 1 base, with 13 bases between the two germline ends. Germline CDR1 reads MGHDK; CDR2 reads SYGVNS. The CDR3 contains 15 residues. The CDR3 nucleotides are TGTGCCAGCAGTGGAGGAGGGGAAAGCCAAGAGACCCAGTACTTC. Translating it yields CASSGGGESQETQYF. The full variable domain, rest sourced from reference TRBV25-1 and TRBJ2-5, is EADIYQTPRYLVIGTGKKITLECSQTMGHDKMYWYQQDPGMELHLIHYSYGVNSTEKGDLSSESTVSRIRTEHFPLTLESARPSHTSQYLCASSGGGESQETQYFGPGTRLLVL.

V is TRBV28 and J is TRBJ1-3; D gene uncertain. The CDR3 is made up of 12 amino acids. V was clipped by 7 bases and J by 4 bases, with 8 bases between them. The germline V gene encodes CDR1 MDHEN and CDR2 SYDVKM. As DNA, the CDR3 is TGTGCCAGCAAAGACCAGGGAAACACCATATATTTT. Translating gives CASKDQGNTIYF.

This clonotype was seen ten or more times. The chain joins TRBV9 to TRBJ2-7; 7 bases match TRBD1. Trimming at V came to 3 bases and at J to 6 bases, leaving 0 bases not matched to a gene. This CDR3 comprises 11 residues. In germline, CDR1 is SGDLS, CDR2 YYNGEE. CDR3 nucleotide sequence: TGTGCCAGCAGCGACAGGGGCGAGCAGTACTTC. It codes for CASSDRGEQYF.